Listed below are T cell receptor beta chains from one sample, sequenced in a study of blood T cells in healthy people across ages. Each CDR3 protein is one row after TCRdb ran MiXCR on the 5' RACE reads. The table has 600,000 or so distinct CDR3 sequences, 47% seen once; the top ten hold around 24%. The sequencing input was blood. The receptors come from a man at least 80 years old in good health. The CDR3 runs from the conserved cysteine through the conserved F or W. A D gene is named only where the DNA matches it firmly. Where a row states a size, it is once, few, many or the class of an expanded clone; other rows omit it.

TRBJ2-3 | TRBV29-1 | 14 | few | TRBD2 | TGCAGCGTAAGCGGGAGGGCCAGGTTAGATACGCAGTATTTT | CSVSGRARLDTQYF
TRBJ2-5 | TRBV20-1 | 17 | - | TRBD2 | TGCAGTGCTAGACCTACTAGCGGGAGGGCATGGCAAGAGACCCAGTACTTC | CSARPTSGRAWQETQYF
TRBJ2-7 | TRBV28 | 12 | few | - | TGTGCCAGCAGCCGGGACTCTAACGAGCAGTACTTC | CASSRDSNEQYF
TRBJ1-2 | TRBV6-5 | 13 | many | TRBD1 | TGTGCCAGCAGGGTGGGGACAGGCTATGGCTACACCTTC | CASRVGTGYGYTF
TRBJ1-6 | TRBV5-1 | 15 | - | - | TGCGCCAGCAGCTTGGATGTGCAGGGAAATTCACCCCTCCACTTT | CASSLDVQGNSPLHF
TRBJ2-7 | TRBV18 | 13 | - | - | TGTGCCAGCTCACCACGAGGGGATGGTGAGCAGTACTTC | CASSPRGDGEQYF
TRBJ2-7 | TRBV27 | 14 | few | - | TGTGCCAGCAGTTTATCTGGCGGGCCCTACGAGCAGTACTTC | CASSLSGGPYEQYF
TRBJ1-5 | TRBV25-1 | 14 | few | - | TGTGCCAGCAGTGAACCCGGTGGCAATCAGCCCCAGCATTTT | CASSEPGGNQPQHF
TRBJ2-7 | TRBV20-1 | 14 | few | TRBD2 | TGCAGTGCTAGAGGGAGGACTAGCGGAGGCGAGCAGTACTTC | CSARGRTSGGEQYF
TRBJ2-4 | TRBV18 | 14 | once | - | TGTGCCAGCTCCCCGGGTGGGGATGGGAACATTCAGTACTTC | CASSPGGDGNIQYF
TRBJ1-1 | TRBV3-1 | 16 | - | - | TGTGCCAGCAGCCAAGAAAAAGGGGGACAACGCACTGAAGCTTTCTTT | CASSQEKGGQRTEAFF
TRBJ2-3 | TRBV4-3 | 17 | - | - | TGCGCCAGCAGCCACTCTCCCGCGGGCGGGGGCACAGATACGCAGTATTTT | CASSHSPAGGGTDTQYF
TRBJ2-1 | TRBV29-1 | 17 | many | TRBD1 | TGCAGCGTTGACGGGGTTACCGGGACAGCAAGGTACAATGAGCAGTTCTTC | CSVDGVTGTARYNEQFF
TRBJ2-5 | TRBV12-3/TRBV12-4 | 15 | - | TRBD1 | TGTGCCAGCAGTTTTGGGGGCAGGGGGTCAGAGACCCAGTACTTC | CASSFGGRGSETQYF
TRBJ2-7 | TRBV5-6 | 15 | few | TRBD2 | TGTGCCAGCAGCTTGGAACCCAGCGGGGTCTACGAGCAGTACTTC | CASSLEPSGVYEQYF
TRBJ2-7 | TRBV10-1 | 13 | - | - | TGCGCCAGCAGTGATCGAGGATCTCTCGAGCAGTACTTC | CASSDRGSLEQYF
TRBJ1-2 | TRBV2 | 15 | - | - | TGTGCCAGCAGTACCGGGCACCCCAACCCCTATGGCTACACCTTC | CASSTGHPNPYGYTF
TRBJ2-3 | TRBV6-4 | 14 | - | - | TGTGCCAGCAGTGTTGAACCTAGCACAGATACGCAGTATTTT | CASSVEPSTDTQYF
TRBJ2-3 | TRBV29-1 | 15 | - | TRBD1 | TGCAGCGTGCTCGGGGGACAGGGTCGAGGAGATACGCAGTATTTT | CSVLGGQGRGDTQYF
TRBJ2-3 | TRBV12-3/TRBV12-4 | 16 | - | TRBD2 | TGTGCCAGCAGTTCGGGACTAGCGGGGGGTGTGGATACGCAGTATTTT | CASSSGLAGGVDTQYF
TRBJ2-7 | TRBV6-6 | 13 | - | - | TGTGCCAGCAGTGCGAGGGGAACCTACGAGCAGTACTTC | CASSARGTYEQYF
TRBJ2-3 | TRBV20-1 | 13 | - | - | TGCAGTGCTATAATCTTGGTCACAGATACGCAGTATTTT | CSAIILVTDTQYF
TRBJ2-2 | TRBV3-1 | 11 | - | - | TGTGCCAGCAGCCTACAGTGGGAGCTGTTTTTT | CASSLQWELFF
TRBJ1-1 | TRBV5-1 | 14 | - | - | TGCGCCAGCAGCTTGGGTGAGGACCGCACTGAAGCTTTCTTT | CASSLGEDRTEAFF
TRBJ2-1 | TRBV6-2/TRBV6-3 | 14 | - | - | TGTGCCAGCAGTTATGGGGTATCCTACAATGAGCAGTTCTTC | CASSYGVSYNEQFF
TRBJ2-5 | TRBV10-3 | 14 | - | - | TGTGCCATCAGTGAGAGGGGCAACCAAGAGACCCAGTACTTC | CAISERGNQETQYF
TRBJ2-5 | TRBV7-2 | 14 | - | TRBD2 | TGTGCCAGCACCCTAGCGGGTTCAAGAGAGACCCAGTACTTC | CASTLAGSRETQYF
TRBJ2-7 | TRBV5-1 | 13 | once | - | TGCGCCAGCAGCTTTGGGTCGGGCTACGAGCAGTACTTC | CASSFGSGYEQYF
TRBJ2-1 | TRBV3-1 | 14 | - | TRBD2 | TGTGCCAGCAGCCGAGGGACTAGAGGCTATGAGCAGTTCTTC | CASSRGTRGYEQFF